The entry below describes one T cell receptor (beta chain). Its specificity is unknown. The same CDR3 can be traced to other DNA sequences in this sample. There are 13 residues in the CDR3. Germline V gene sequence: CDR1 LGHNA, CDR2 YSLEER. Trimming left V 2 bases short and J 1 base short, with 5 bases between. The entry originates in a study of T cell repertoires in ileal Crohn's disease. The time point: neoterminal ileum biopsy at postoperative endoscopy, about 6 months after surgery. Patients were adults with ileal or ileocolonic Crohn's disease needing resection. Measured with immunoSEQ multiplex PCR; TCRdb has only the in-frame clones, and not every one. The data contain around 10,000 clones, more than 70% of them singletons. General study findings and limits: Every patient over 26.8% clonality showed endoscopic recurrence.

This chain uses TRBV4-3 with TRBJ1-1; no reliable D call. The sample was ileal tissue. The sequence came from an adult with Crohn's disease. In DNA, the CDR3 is TGCGCCAGCAGCCAACGACAGAACACTGAAGCTTTCTTT. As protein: CASSQRQNTEAFF.